These 20 T cell receptor beta chains were sequenced from one sample in a study of blood T cell repertoires in COVID-19. The repertoire was sequenced with immunoSEQ multiplex PCR; TCRdb's copy has only in-frame clones and lacks some. Among 100,000 to 150,000 clones listed, 80% to 90% were seen once. The sequenced sample consisted of PBMCs or T cells enriched from blood (not recorded which). The receptors originated from a man aged 35 to 55 with acute COVID-19.

The rearrangement joins TRBV29-1 to TRBJ1-3, with 8 bases aligning to TRBD1. The V segment lost 4 bases and the J segment 4 bases; nucleotides outside the gene matches: 3. The germline gives CDR1 SQVTM, CDR2 ANQGSEA. CDR3 size: 13 residues. The CDR3 DNA sequence: TGCAGCGTTGTACAGGGGGAAGGAAACACCATATATTTT. It is translated as CSVVQGEGNTIYF.

Comment on this clone: This specimen includes other DNA sequences encoding the same CDR3. The chain carries TRBV18 and TRBJ1-2; 7 bases are shared with TRBD1. The CDR3 is 13 residues long. Trimming at V came to 3 bases and at J to 2 bases, leaving 0 bases not matched to a gene. CDR1 and CDR2 from the germline V gene are KGHSH and LQKENI. CDR3 in DNA: TGTGCCAGCTCACCGACAGGGAACTATGGCTACACCTTC. This encodes CASSPTGNYGYTF.

The chain recombines TRBV24-1 with TRBJ1-5, with TRBD1 as a possible D gene (5 bases). Trimming shortened V by 9 bases and J by 7 bases, and 15 bases separated the two germline ends. Germline assignment: CDR1 KGHDR and CDR2 SFDVKD. This CDR3 contains 13 residues. In nucleotides, the CDR3 is TGTGCCACCTCTGGACAAAACCCCCAGCCCCAGCATTTT. It specifies CATSGQNPQPQHF.

V gene TRBV28 combines with J gene TRBJ1-2; possible D gene TRBD1, 6 bases. There are 16 residues in the CDR3. Germline V CDR1 and CDR2: MDHEN, SYDVKM. V lost 6 bases, J lost 4 bases, and 21 bases lay in between. In DNA form, the CDR3 reads TGTGCCAGCAGCTTCCCTCCGGGCAGGGGAGCCTATGGCTACACCTTC. Residues: CASSFPPGRGAYGYTF.

V and J are TRBV7-2 and TRBJ1-1; 10 nucleotides agree with TRBD1. Germline CDR1 is SGHTA and CDR2 is FQGNSA. This CDR3 has 13 amino acids. V was pared by 5 bases and J by 8 bases, with 5 bases of the junction left unmatched. CDR3 in amino acids: CASSETGGSEAFF. CDR3 in DNA: TGTGCCAGCAGCGAGACAGGGGGCTCGGAAGCTTTCTTT.

This chain uses TRBV5-4 with TRBJ2-1; 9 nucleotides align to TRBD2. The germline CDR1 and CDR2 sequences are SGHNT and YYREEE (reference sequence). V lost 5 bases to trimming and J lost 4 bases; unmatched junction nucleotides: 10. The CDR3 runs to 16 residues. CDR3 coding DNA: TGTGCCAGCAGTTTTAGCGGGAGCGCCCCATACAATGAGCAGTTCTTC. This gives the protein CASSFSGSAPYNEQFF. Variable domain in full (rest from reference TRBV5-4 and TRBJ2-1): ETGVTQSPTHLIKTRGQQVTLRCSSQSGHNTVSWYQQALGQGPQFIFQYYREEENGRGNFPPRFSGLQFPNYSSELNVNALELDDSALYLCASSFSGSAPYNEQFFGPGTRLTVL.

The genes are TRBV6-5 and TRBJ1-2, with a weak D call TRBD1 (6 bases). The germline V gene encodes CDR1 MNHEY and CDR2 SVGAGI. The CDR3 sequence is 14 residues long. V gave up 2 bases and J gave up 6 bases, with 13 bases separating them. Written as DNA, the CDR3 is TGTGCCAGCAGTTACACCCTGGGGGCGGATGGCTACACCTTC. It translates to CASSYTLGADGYTF.

The chain is built from TRBV2 and TRBJ1-3; no clear D gene. The CDR3 extends over 14 amino acids. CDR1 and CDR2 from the germline V gene are SNHLY and FYNNEI. Trimming removed 4 bases from V and 0 bases from J, with 7 bases in between. The chain's CDR3 is CASSGQASGNTIYF. CDR3 bases: TGTGCCAGCAGTGGCCAGGCCTCTGGAAACACCATATATTTT.

The gene calls are TRBV6-2 or TRBV6-3 and TRBJ2-7; TRBD1 aligns across 7 bases. The CDR3 consists of 14 residues. J lost 2 bases, V lost 6 bases, and 7 bases had no gene match. Germline CDR1 and CDR2: MNHEY and SVGEGT. CDR3 amino acids: CASSLTGNPYEQYF. In DNA, the CDR3 is TGTGCCAGCAGCCTGACAGGGAACCCCTACGAGCAGTACTTC.

The V gene is TRBV19, the J gene TRBJ2-1, with 12 bases aligning to TRBD2. The CDR3 has 16 amino acids. Trimming took 0 bases from V and 10 from J; bases not matched to a gene: 7. Germline V gives CDR1 LNHDA, CDR2 SQIVND (reference sequence). The CDR3 DNA sequence: TGTGCCAGTAGTATAGATTTACTAGCGGGAGGCAGGGAGCAGTTCTTC. Translated, it gives CASSIDLLAGGREQFF.

The chain has TRBV19 and TRBJ2-3, with D perhaps TRBD2 (5 bases). The V end lost 1 base, the J end lost 1 base, and 9 bases lay between the germline ends. Germline-derived CDR1 and CDR2 are LNHDA and SQIVND (reference sequence). The CDR3 is 15 residues long. CDR3 region: CASSIVGEGTDTQYF. In DNA form, the CDR3 reads TGTGCCAGTAGTATAGTGGGAGAGGGCACAGATACGCAGTATTTT.

The chain is built from TRBV11-1 and TRBJ1-1, with 7 positions matching TRBD1. The germline CDR1 and CDR2 sequences are SGHAT and FQDESV (reference sequence). This CDR3 is 14 amino acids long. Trimming took 5 bases from V and 1 from J; bases not matched to a gene: 4. CDR3 nucleotide sequence: TGTGCCAGCAGCAAACAGGGGCCGAACACTGAAGCTTTCTTT. This translates into CASSKQGPNTEAFF.

The chain employs TRBV5-8 and TRBJ1-2, with unresolved D. Germline V lookup: CDR1 SGHTS, CDR2 YDEGEE. The CDR3 has 12 residues. Trimming cost V 0 bases and J 7 bases, with 7 bases left between them. The CDR3 region is CASSLARSGYTF. Here the CDR3 DNA reads TGTGCCAGCAGCTTGGCTCGGAGTGGCTACACCTTC.

The rearrangement uses TRBV12-3 or TRBV12-4 and TRBJ1-1; maybe TRBD1 (6 bases). The CDR3 spans 13 residues. The ends were cut back, 7 bases at V and 11 bases at J, with 20 bases in the middle. This CDR3 reads CASTLGGARVAFF. The CDR3 DNA reads TGTGCCAGCACCTTGGGGGGGGCTAGAGTGGCTTTCTTT.

In its sample, this clone was seen a few times. This chain joins TRBV7-2 and TRBJ1-3; D might be TRBD1 (5 bases). CDR1 is SGHTA, CDR2 FQGNSA, per germline. V was clipped by 3 bases and J by 6 bases, with 9 bases between them. The CDR3 runs 13 residues. In DNA form, the CDR3 reads TGTGCCAGCAGCTTCTGGGGGGAAAACACCATATATTTT. It encodes CASSFWGENTIYF.

V gene TRBV7-2 combines with J gene TRBJ2-7; 7 bases agree with TRBD2. Germline V gives CDR1 SGHTA, CDR2 FQGNSA. The CDR3 runs 15 residues. After removal of 2 bases from V and 7 bases from J, the junction contained 11 bases not matched to a gene. The CDR3 nucleotides are TGTGCCAGCAGCTTACCTTGGGCGGGGGAAGAAGAGCAGTACTTC. Protein: CASSLPWAGEEEQYF.

This rearrangement joins TRBV10-3 to TRBJ2-1; TRBD2 matches 12 bases. After removal of 2 bases from V and 2 bases from J, the junction contained 7 bases not matched to a gene. CDR1 is ENHRY and CDR2 is SYGVKD in the germline V gene. The CDR3 has 18 residues. The CDR3 DNA follows: TGTGCCATCAGTGAGCCCGGGACTAGCGGGCGTACCTACAATGAGCAGTTCTTC. Protein: CAISEPGTSGRTYNEQFF.

The gene calls are TRBV7-2 and TRBJ1-6; D not certain. The CDR3 is 16 residues long. Germline V gives CDR1 SGHTA, CDR2 FQGNSA. V shed 5 bases and J shed 9 bases, with 20 bases lying between them. CDR3 nucleotide sequence: TGTGCCAGCAGCGGGAGGAGGGTACGGACGAGTTCACCCCTCCACTTT. This translates into CASSGRRVRTSSPLHF.

The chain is built from TRBV19 and TRBJ2-1; 13 bases are a match to TRBD2. The J segment lost 7 bases and the V segment lost 0 bases, leaving 12 bases of the junction unmatched. The CDR3 totals 19 residues. Germline V gene lookup returns CDR1 LNHDA and CDR2 SQIVND (reference sequence). The CDR3 DNA reads TGTGCCAGTAGTATAGAGGCAGGGACTAGCGGGGCGGCGAGAAATGAGCAGTTCTTC. This translates into CASSIEAGTSGAARNEQFF.

This chain uses TRBV19 with TRBJ1-5; 8 bases agree with TRBD1. Germline CDR1 reads LNHDA; CDR2 reads SQIVND (reference sequence). This CDR3 is 15 amino acids long. V trimming: 3 bases; J trimming: 5 bases; junction bases outside the gene matches: 6. As DNA, the CDR3 is TGTGCCAGTAGTATTGAGGCAGGGGGCCATCAGCCCCAGCATTTT. It encodes CASSIEAGGHQPQHF.